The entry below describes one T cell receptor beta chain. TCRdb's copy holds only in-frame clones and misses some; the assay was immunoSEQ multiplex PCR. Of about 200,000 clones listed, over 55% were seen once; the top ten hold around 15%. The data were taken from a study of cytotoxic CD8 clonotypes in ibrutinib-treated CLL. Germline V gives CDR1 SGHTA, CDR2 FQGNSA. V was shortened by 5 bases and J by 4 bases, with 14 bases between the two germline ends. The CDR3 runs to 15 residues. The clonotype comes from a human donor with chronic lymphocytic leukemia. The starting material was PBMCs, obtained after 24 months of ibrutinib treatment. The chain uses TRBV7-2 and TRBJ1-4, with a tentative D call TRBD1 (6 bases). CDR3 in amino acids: CASSPEGGYNEKLFF. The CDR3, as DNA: TGTGCCAGCAGCCCCGAAGGGGGATATAATGAAAAACTGTTTTTT.